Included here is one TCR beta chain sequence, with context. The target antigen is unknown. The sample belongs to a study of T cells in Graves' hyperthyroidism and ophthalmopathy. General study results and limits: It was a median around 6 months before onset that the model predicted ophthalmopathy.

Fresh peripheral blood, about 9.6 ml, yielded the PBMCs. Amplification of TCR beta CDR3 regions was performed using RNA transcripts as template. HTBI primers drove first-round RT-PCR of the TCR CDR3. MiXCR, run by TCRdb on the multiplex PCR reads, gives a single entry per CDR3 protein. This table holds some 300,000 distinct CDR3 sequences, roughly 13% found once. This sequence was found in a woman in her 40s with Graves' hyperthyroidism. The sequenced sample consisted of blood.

CDR3 amino acids: CASSLADVSQPQHF. As DNA, the CDR3 is TGTGCCAGCAGTTTAGCGGACGTCAGTCAGCCCCAGCATTTT. V and J are TRBV12-3 or TRBV12-4 and TRBJ1-5; no clear D. CDR3 length equals 14 residues. The ends were cut back, 0 bases at V and 6 bases at J, with 9 bases in the middle.